This T cell receptor (beta chain) is drawn from a study of Graves' ophthalmopathy and Graves' hyperthyroidism. Study overall: Peripheral blood sampling preceded any treatment and occurred at initial diagnosis.

Diagnoses were established from clinical symptoms, serum thyroxine, TRAb, thyroid ultrasound and orbital computed tomography. Someone took the PBMCs out of about 10 ml of fresh peripheral blood. The authors amplified TCR beta CDR3 regions from RNA transcripts. HTBI primers primed a first-round RT-PCR, and a second-round multiplex PCR followed. TCRdb reprocessed the multiplex PCR reads with MiXCR, giving one entry per CDR3 protein. The sample lists 200,000 to 250,000 distinct CDR3 sequences; about 22% were seen once. This CDR3 has 14 amino acids. V dropped 2 bases and J dropped 4 bases, with 11 bases sitting between them. The germline V gene encodes CDR1 MNHEY and CDR2 SVGEGT. There are many counts of this clonotype. The antigen is not known. Regarding the study as a whole: This model predicted ophthalmopathy progression (sensitivity roughly 71%, specificity around 72%).

The sequenced sample was peripheral blood. This TCR came from a woman between 45 and 65 years old with Graves' ophthalmopathy. The chain is built from TRBV6-2 or TRBV6-3 and TRBJ1-2, with TRBD1 as a possible D gene (6 bases). The CDR3 nucleotides read TGTGCCAGCAGTTACCTTAGGACAGCCTATGGCTACACCTTC. It codes for CASSYLRTAYGYTF.